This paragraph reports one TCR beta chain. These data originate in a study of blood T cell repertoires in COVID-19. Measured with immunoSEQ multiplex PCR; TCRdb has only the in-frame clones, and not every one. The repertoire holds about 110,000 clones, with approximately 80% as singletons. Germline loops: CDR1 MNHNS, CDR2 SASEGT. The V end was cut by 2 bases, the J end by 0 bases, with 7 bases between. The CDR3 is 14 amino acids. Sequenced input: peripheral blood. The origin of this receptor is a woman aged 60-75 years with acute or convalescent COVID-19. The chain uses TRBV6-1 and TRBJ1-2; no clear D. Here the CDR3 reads CASSELSANYGYTF. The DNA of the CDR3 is TGTGCCAGCAGTGAACTCTCAGCTAACTATGGCTACACCTTC.